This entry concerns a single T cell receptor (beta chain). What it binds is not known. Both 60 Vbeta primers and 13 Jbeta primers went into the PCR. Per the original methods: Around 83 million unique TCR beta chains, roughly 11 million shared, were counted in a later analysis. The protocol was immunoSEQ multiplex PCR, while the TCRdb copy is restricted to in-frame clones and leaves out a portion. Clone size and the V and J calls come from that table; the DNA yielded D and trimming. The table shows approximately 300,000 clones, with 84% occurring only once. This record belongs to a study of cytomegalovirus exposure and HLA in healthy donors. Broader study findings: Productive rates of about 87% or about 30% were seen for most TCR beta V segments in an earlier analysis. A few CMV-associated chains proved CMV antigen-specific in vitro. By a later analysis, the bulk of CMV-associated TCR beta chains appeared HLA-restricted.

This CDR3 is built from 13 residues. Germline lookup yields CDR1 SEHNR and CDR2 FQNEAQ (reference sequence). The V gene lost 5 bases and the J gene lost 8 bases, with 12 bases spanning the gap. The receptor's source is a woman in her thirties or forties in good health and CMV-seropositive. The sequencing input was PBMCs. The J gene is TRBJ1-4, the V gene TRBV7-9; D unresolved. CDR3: CASSQSPGEKLFF. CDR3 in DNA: TGTGCCAGCAGCCAAAGTCCGGGGGAAAAACTGTTTTTT. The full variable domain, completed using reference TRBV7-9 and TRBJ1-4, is DTGVSQNPRHKITKRGQNVTFRCDPISEHNRLYWYRQTLGQGPEFLTYFQNEAQLEKSRLLSDRFSAERPKGSFSTLEIQRTEQGDSAMYLCASSQSPGEKLFFGSGTQLSVL.